One sample yielded the 32 T cell receptor beta chains listed below, sequenced in a study of T cells after yellow fever vaccination. TCRdb re-called the 5' RACE reads through MiXCR, storing one row per CDR3 protein. This sample has a few hundred thousand distinct CDR3 sequences, with under 7.5% found just once. Here the sequenced sample was PBMCs, taken 5 days after the yellow fever booster vaccination. Receptors were obtained from a man aged 25 to 45 who received the YFV17D yellow fever vaccine.

This clonotype was seen more than once but under ten times. The V and J genes are TRBV27 and TRBJ2-1, with D perhaps TRBD1 (5 bases). The V gene's germline CDR1 is MNHEY and CDR2 SMNVEV (reference sequence). CDR3 length: 15 amino acids. V gave up 5 bases and J gave up 0 bases, with 11 bases separating them. CDR3 residues: CASSTRDFSYNEQFF. The CDR3 DNA reads as TGTGCCAGCAGTACCAGGGATTTCTCCTACAATGAGCAGTTCTTC.

The J gene is TRBJ2-7, the V gene TRBV7-2; D not certain. CDR1 and CDR2 (germline): SGHTA, FQGNSA. Trimming cost V 3 bases and J 7 bases, with 13 bases left between them. The CDR3 length is 13 residues. For the CDR3, the DNA is TGTGCCAGCAGCTTGTCCCCATCCGTAGAGCAGTACTTC. Translated, it gives CASSLSPSVEQYF.

This clonotype came up many times. The chain joins TRBV19 to TRBJ2-1; TRBD2 matches at 8 bases. This CDR3 comprises 16 residues. The V segment lost 6 bases and the J segment 5 bases; nucleotides outside the gene matches: 12. Germline V CDR1 and CDR2: LNHDA, SQIVND (reference sequence). The CDR3 spells CASRLSGLAGHNEQFF. CDR3 DNA sequence: TGTGCCAGTAGACTTTCCGGACTAGCAGGCCACAATGAGCAGTTCTTC.

This clonotype was observed a few times. A read error may explain this, as a much larger clone is one base away. The rearrangement uses TRBV18 and TRBJ2-5; no firm D call. This CDR3 is 12 amino acids long. Between the trimmed V and J ends, which lost 3 bases and 0 bases, there was a span of 2 bases. CDR1 is KGHSH, CDR2 LQKENI, per germline. The CDR3 nucleotides are TGTGCCAGCTCACCCCACCAAGAGACCCAGTACTTC. It specifies CASSPHQETQYF. Full variable domain (missing parts from reference TRBV18 and TRBJ2-5): NAGVMQNPRHLVRRRGQEARLRCSPMKGHSHVYWYRQLPEEGLKFMVYLQKENIIDESGMPKERFSAEFPKEGPSILRIQQVVRGDSAAYFCASSPHQETQYFGPGTRLLVL.

The sample holds many counts of this clonotype. The chain employs TRBV18 and TRBJ2-3; unclear D gene. The CDR3 length is 14 residues. Trimming removed 2 bases at V and 1 base at J, with 7 bases between. Germline V lookup: CDR1 KGHSH, CDR2 LQKENI. Written as DNA, the CDR3 is TGTGCCAGCTCACCATCAACTGGCACAGATACGCAGTATTTT. It encodes CASSPSTGTDTQYF.

Turning to this clonotype: A much larger clone differs from this one at a single base, so this may be a read error. This CDR3 is missing its conserved last phenylalanine or tryptophan, likely due to a read error. The CDR3 reads CASSFGSSTGELFL. The CDR3 DNA reads as TGTGCCAGCAGTTTTGGTAGCAGCACCGGGGAGCTGTTTTTA. J is TRBJ2-2 and V is TRBV12-3 or TRBV12-4; D ambiguous. V shed 3 bases and J shed 4 bases, with 9 bases lying between them. CDR3 length: 14 residues.

The chain couples TRBV11-1 to TRBJ2-1; 9 nucleotides align to TRBD2. The junction had 11 bases not matched to a gene; V was cut back by 5 bases and J by 0 bases. Looked up from germline, CDR1 is SGHAT and CDR2 is FQDESV (reference sequence). The CDR3 runs 18 residues. CDR3 protein: CASSLKPRSGSSYNEQFF. The CDR3 coding sequence is TGTGCCAGCAGCCTAAAACCACGTAGCGGGAGCTCCTACAATGAGCAGTTCTTC.

This clonotype occurred many times. The V and J genes are TRBV15 and TRBJ2-1; D is ambiguous. The CDR3 covers 14 residues. Trimming shortened V by 3 bases and J by 0 bases, and 6 bases separated the two germline ends. Germline V CDR1 and CDR2: LNHNV, YYDKDF (reference sequence). CDR3 in DNA: TGTGCCACCAGCAGGGGTAGCTCCTACAATGAGCAGTTCTTC. This translates into CATSRGSSYNEQFF.

The rearrangement links TRBV4-3 to TRBJ2-2, with 9 bases fitting TRBD2. This CDR3 region has 16 residues. In germline, CDR1 is LGHNA, CDR2 YSLEER. V trimming: 3 bases; J trimming: 1 base; junction bases outside the gene matches: 3. The CDR3 coding sequence is TGCGCCAGCAGCCAGGGACTAGCTCTGAACACCGGGGAGCTGTTTTTT. As protein: CASSQGLALNTGELFF.

In its sample, this clonotype was seen a few times. The chain couples TRBV19 to TRBJ2-1, with 8 bases fitting TRBD1. CDR1 is LNHDA and CDR2 is SQIVND in the germline V gene (reference sequence). The CDR3 covers 15 residues. With 3 bases clipped from V and 6 bases from J, the junction kept 7 bases outside the gene matches. As DNA, the CDR3 is TGTGCCAGTAGTATTTGGACAGGGTCCCTCAATGAGCAGTTCTTC. Translated, it gives CASSIWTGSLNEQFF.

The chain links TRBV14 to TRBJ1-2; no reliable D call. This CDR3 region has 13 residues. The germline gives CDR1 SGHDN, CDR2 FVKESK. Trimming left V 4 bases short and J 7 bases short, with 13 bases between. DNA for the CDR3: TGTGCCAGCAGCCCCCCCTTTTCTGGTGGCTACACCTTC. Its translation: CASSPPFSGGYTF.

The chain is built from TRBV7-2 and TRBJ2-1, with D possibly TRBD2 on 5 matching bases. V was trimmed by 4 bases and J by 10 bases, leaving 11 bases between them. This CDR3 comprises 12 residues. Germline V gene lookup returns CDR1 SGHTA and CDR2 FQGNSA. The CDR3 here is CASSSIAREQFF. Written as DNA, the CDR3 is TGTGCCAGCAGCTCAATAGCGAGGGAGCAGTTCTTC.

This clonotype has only a few counts. V is TRBV5-1 and J is TRBJ2-5, with 8 positions matching TRBD2. The CDR3 is made up of 15 amino acids. V lost 0 bases to trimming and J lost 2 bases; unmatched junction nucleotides: 3. Germline CDR1 and CDR2: SGHRS and YFSETQ. This chain's CDR3 is CASSLGLALQETQYF. In DNA form, the CDR3 reads TGCGCCAGCAGCTTGGGACTAGCGTTACAAGAGACCCAGTACTTC.

The chain recombines TRBV6-5 with TRBJ2-1; tentatively, D is TRBD1 (6 bases). This CDR3 region has 15 residues. Germline V gene sequence: CDR1 MNHEY, CDR2 SVGAGI. The germline V and J ends were trimmed by 2 bases and 5 bases, with 13 bases remaining between them. This CDR3 is CASSYGRGYDNEQFF. DNA for the CDR3: TGTGCCAGCAGTTACGGCAGGGGTTATGACAATGAGCAGTTCTTC.

This clonotype was seen ten or more times. The CDR3 region has the DNA TGCGCCAGCAGCATACAGACAGGGGGCAAAGCCAAAAACATTCAGTACTTC. Its translation is CASSIQTGGKAKNIQYF. This chain connects TRBV5-1 to TRBJ2-4; 10 bases line up with TRBD1. The CDR3 is 17 amino acids. Germline CDR1 SGHRS, CDR2 YFSETQ. Losses at the gene ends were 4 bases for V and 0 bases for J; bases not matched to a gene: 7.

At least ten counts were recorded for this clonotype. The chain joins TRBV6-1 to TRBJ2-7; D unclear. V lost 0 bases and J 0 bases, leaving 6 bases between the germline ends. Looked up from germline, CDR1 is MNHNS and CDR2 is SASEGT. This CDR3 has 14 residues. The CDR3 DNA is TGTGCCAGCAGTGAAGCGTGGAGCTCCTACGAGCAGTACTTC. Its translation is CASSEAWSSYEQYF.

This clonotype was picked up one time. A much larger clone lies one base from this, so it may be a read error. The chain couples TRBV29-1 to TRBJ2-2, with TRBD2 as a possible D gene (6 bases). V was cut by 5 bases and J by 7 bases, with 14 bases left in between. The CDR3 loop spans 13 amino acids. The germline V gene encodes CDR1 SQVTM and CDR2 ANQGSEA. For the CDR3, the DNA is TGCAGCGTTTGTGGAGGGGAGGTCGGGGAGCTGTTTTTT. Translated: CSVCGGEVGELFF.

The chain is built from TRBV11-2 and TRBJ1-1, with TRBD1 identical over 9 bases. V dropped 3 bases and J dropped 7; count of bases not matched to a gene: 3. Looked up from germline, CDR1 is SGHAT and CDR2 is FQNNGV. This CDR3 spans 13 amino acids. The CDR3 spells CASSFRDRVEAFF. As DNA, the CDR3 is TGTGCCAGCAGCTTCCGGGACAGGGTTGAAGCTTTCTTT.

The V gene is TRBV7-2, the J gene TRBJ2-7; the match to TRBD2 covers 7 bases. V lost 2 bases and J lost 6; bases outside the gene matches: 7. Germline CDR1 is SGHTA and CDR2 is FQGNSA. The CDR3 extends over 14 amino acids. Here the CDR3 DNA reads TGTGCCAGCAGCTTAAATGGGGGAGGGTCCGAGCAGTACTTC. It is translated as CASSLNGGGSEQYF. The variable domain in full, with the rest retrieved from reference TRBV7-2 and TRBJ2-7, is GAGVSQSPSNKVTEKGKDVELRCDPISGHTALYWYRQSLGQGLEFLIYFQGNSAPDKSGLPSDRFSAERTGGSVSTLTIQRTQQEDSAVYLCASSLNGGGSEQYFGPGTRLTVT.

In its sample, this clonotype was seen many times. This chain joins TRBV11-2 and TRBJ2-7, with a tentative D call TRBD1 (6 bases). The V end was cut by 3 bases, the J end by 5 bases, with 8 bases between. The CDR3 has 12 amino acids. Germline values: CDR1 SGHAT, CDR2 FQNNGV. The CDR3 spells CASSFAGDEQYF. CDR3 coding DNA: TGTGCCAGCAGCTTTGCAGGGGACGAGCAGTACTTC.

The CDR3: CSVEGGNRGPEQYF. The CDR3 DNA sequence: TGCAGCGTTGAAGGCGGCAACAGGGGGCCCGAGCAGTACTTC. The rearrangement uses TRBV29-1 and TRBJ2-7, with 9 bases matching TRBD1. Germline V gives CDR1 SQVTM, CDR2 ANQGSEA. With 1 base clipped from V and 6 bases from J, the junction kept 7 bases outside the gene matches. The CDR3 sequence is 14 residues long.

This clonotype has only a few counts. This chain connects TRBV7-2 to TRBJ2-1; TRBD1 aligns across 10 bases. In germline, CDR1 is SGHTA, CDR2 FQGNSA. With 4 bases clipped from V and 6 bases from J, the junction kept 6 bases outside the gene matches. This CDR3 spans 15 amino acids. This CDR3 reads CASSSRTGGSNEQFF. CDR3 coding DNA: TGTGCCAGCAGCTCGCGGACAGGGGGTAGCAATGAGCAGTTCTTC.

This clonotype was found many times. J is TRBJ2-7 and V is TRBV7-2; D is unresolved. Germline CDR1 and CDR2: SGHTA and FQGNSA. The CDR3 has 12 residues. The ends were cut back, 5 bases at V and 2 bases at J, with 7 bases in the middle. Written as DNA, the CDR3 is TGTGCCAGCAGCGTGGGAACCTACGAGCAGTACTTC. This translates into CASSVGTYEQYF.

The chain couples TRBV19 to TRBJ2-1, with 8 bases lining up with TRBD2. V gave up 2 bases and J gave up 14 bases; unmatched junction bases: 5. The CDR3 covers 12 residues. Germline CDR1 LNHDA, CDR2 SQIVND (reference sequence). In DNA, the CDR3 is TGTGCCAGTAGTATAACCAGCGGGAGAAAGTTCTTC. It yields the protein CASSITSGRKFF.

This clonotype was seen at least ten times. The chain recombines TRBV2 with TRBJ2-1; D is ambiguous. This CDR3 has 16 residues. V lost 3 bases to trimming and J lost 2 bases, with 14 bases between them. The germline V gene encodes CDR1 SNHLY and CDR2 FYNNEI. The CDR3 reads CASSERLGMTYNEQFF. Here the CDR3 DNA reads TGTGCCAGCAGTGAGCGGTTGGGAATGACCTACAATGAGCAGTTCTTC.

V usage is TRBV3-1 and J usage is TRBJ2-7, with 9 bases matching TRBD1. Germline CDR1 and CDR2: LGHDT and YNNKEL (reference sequence). The J segment lost 5 bases and the V segment lost 8 bases, leaving 10 bases of the junction unmatched. The CDR3 runs to 14 residues. The CDR3 loop reads CASSVPGQGDEQYF. CDR3 DNA: TGTGCCAGCTCCGTCCCGGGACAGGGTGACGAGCAGTACTTC.

This clonotype appeared a few times. V and J are TRBV20-1 and TRBJ1-6, with TRBD1 identical over 10 bases. The CDR3 runs to 16 residues. After removal of 4 bases from V and 7 bases from J, the junction contained 10 bases not matched to a gene. The V gene's germline CDR1 is DFQATT and CDR2 SNEGSKA (reference sequence). CDR3 amino acids: CSAKTRDRGRNSPLHF. DNA of the CDR3: TGCAGTGCTAAAACGAGGGACAGGGGTCGAAATTCACCCCTCCACTTT.

This chain joins TRBV5-1 and TRBJ2-3; 10 positions match TRBD2. J lost 3 bases, V lost 2 bases, and 6 bases had no gene match. The CDR3 totals 16 residues. CDR1 and CDR2 from the germline V gene are SGHRS and YFSETQ. In nucleotides, the CDR3 is TGCGCCAGCAGCTTCGGCTCACTAGCGGGAACAGATACGCAGTATTTT. Protein product: CASSFGSLAGTDTQYF.

This sequence joins TRBV7-2 and TRBJ1-5, with D possibly being TRBD1 (5 bases). Germline CDR1 SGHTA, CDR2 FQGNSA. The CDR3 loop spans 13 amino acids. V was trimmed by 5 bases and J by 5 bases, leaving 10 bases between them. The CDR3 bases are TGTGCCAGCAGCATGGACACTTATCAGCCCCAGCATTTT. Translation: CASSMDTYQPQHF.

This clonotype occurred many times. This chain joins TRBV10-3 and TRBJ2-5; TRBD2 is a possible D gene (6 bases). Trimming cost V 6 bases and J 4 bases, with 12 bases left between them. The CDR3 length is 13 residues. Germline CDR1 reads ENHRY; CDR2 reads SYGVKD. DNA of the CDR3: TGTGCCATCAGCGAAACTAGCCGAGAGACCCAGTACTTC. Encoded protein: CAISETSRETQYF.

Only one count was recorded for this clonotype. Relative to the germline gene, one junction end is altered; a read error may explain this. The rearrangement links TRBV20-1 to TRBJ2-6; 12 bases align to TRBD1. CDR1 DFQATT and CDR2 SNEGSKA come from the germline V gene (reference sequence). The CDR3 is 16 amino acids. CDR3: CCARGQGAGGANVLTF. The DNA of the CDR3 is TGCTGTGCTAGGGGACAGGGGGCAGGTGGGGCCAACGTCCTGACTTTC.

This clonotype was seen repeatedly, ten times or more. The chain carries TRBV5-1 and TRBJ2-1, with 11 bases that match TRBD2. The CDR3 length is 18 residues. Trimming cost V 5 bases and J 6 bases; bases outside gene matches: 16. Germline V gives CDR1 SGHRS, CDR2 YFSETQ. The chain's CDR3 is CASSSPTLAGGPLNEQFF. For the CDR3, the DNA is TGCGCCAGCAGTTCACCTACCTTAGCGGGAGGGCCCCTCAATGAGCAGTTCTTC.